The clone carrying this T cell receptor beta chain occurred many times. This sample is drawn from a study of Graves' ophthalmopathy and Graves' hyperthyroidism. From RNA, the CDR3 regions of TCR beta chains were amplified and sequenced. First-round RT-PCR employed HTBI primers, with a second-round multiplex PCR after it. TCRdb independently ran MiXCR on the multiplex PCR reads; one entry per CDR3 protein. The sample shows hundreds of thousands of distinct CDR3 sequences, roughly 39% of them seen only once. Germline V gene data show CDR1 as WSHSY and CDR2 as SAAADI. The V end lost 0 bases, the J end lost 13 bases, and 19 bases lay between the germline ends. The CDR3 spans 16 residues.

Material for sequencing was peripheral blood. The V call is TRBV10-2, the J call TRBJ1-6; unclear D gene. The source of this sequence is an adult man with Graves' ophthalmopathy. In DNA form, the CDR3 reads TGCGCCAGCAGTGAGTCAGCCCCCGTCCAAGGGATCCCCCTCCACTTT. This codes for CASSESAPVQGIPLHF.